This is a list of T cell receptor beta chains from one sample in a study of CD8+CD57+ T cells in acquired aplastic anemia. TCRdb processed the reads anew with MiXCR; each CDR3 protein has one entry. Counted here are approximately 160,000 distinct CDR3 sequences, roughly 40% occurring once; the ten biggest clones make up about 1.1%. Material: sorted CD4+, CD8+, or CD8+CD57+ T cells (not recorded which) from PBMCs. These receptors all stem from a human donor in good health. Both conserved end residues are part of each CDR3. D genes are given only for firm matches. Clone sizes are given selectively: once, few, many, or a class where the clone is expanded.

d_call j_call clone_size v_call cdr3_aa cdr3_nt
TRBD1 TRBJ1-1 NA TRBV19 CASAGRGQMPGAFF TGTGCCAGTGCTGGTAGGGGACAGATGCCTGGAGCTTTCTTT
TRBD1 TRBJ2-7 NA TRBV15 CATSNDRGLSYEQYF TGTGCCACCAGCAATGACAGGGGGCTCTCCTACGAGCAGTACTTC
TRBD2 TRBJ2-3 many TRBV5-1 CASSVGTSRSTDTQYF TGCGCCAGCAGCGTGGGGACTAGCCGGAGCACAGATACGCAGTATTTT
NA TRBJ2-5 NA TRBV7-2 CASSLVPSTQYF TGTGCCAGCAGCTTAGTCCCTAGCACCCAGTACTTC
NA TRBJ2-1 NA TRBV29-1 CSVVSDSYNEQFF TGCAGCGTTGTGTCGGACAGCTACAATGAGCAGTTCTTC
TRBD1 TRBJ2-7 NA TRBV15 CATGREAQGAYEQYF TGTGCCACAGGCAGAGAGGCACAGGGGGCCTACGAGCAGTACTTC
TRBD1 TRBJ1-2 NA TRBV12-3/TRBV12-4 CASRTGGHYGYTF TGTGCCAGCCGGACAGGGGGTCACTATGGCTACACCTTC
TRBD2 TRBJ2-3 many TRBV9 CASSVIGSGGTSTDTQYF TGTGCCAGCAGCGTAATCGGTTCGGGGGGGACTAGCACAGATACGCAGTATTTT
NA TRBJ2-3 many TRBV12-3/TRBV12-4 CASRSEPGQRAADTQYF TGTGCCAGCAGGTCGGAACCCGGGCAAAGGGCGGCAGATACGCAGTATTTT
TRBD2 TRBJ2-7 NA TRBV7-6 CASSKTSGSDEQYF TGTGCCAGCAGCAAAACTAGCGGGAGCGACGAGCAGTACTTC
TRBD1 TRBJ2-7 few TRBV5-1 CASSLAVVPGTGVDEQYF TGCGCCAGCAGCTTGGCCGTCGTTCCTGGGACAGGGGTCGACGAGCAGTACTTC
NA TRBJ2-5 NA TRBV5-6 CASTSFRLREETQYF TGTGCCAGCACCTCGTTTCGTCTCAGGGAAGAGACCCAGTACTTC
NA TRBJ2-3 many TRBV12-3/TRBV12-4 CASSLGRGREYTDTQYF TGTGCCAGCAGTTTAGGTCGGGGGCGGGAATACACAGATACGCAGTATTTT
NA TRBJ2-2 NA TRBV7-9 CASSSVPANTGELFF TGTGCCAGCAGCTCCGTCCCCGCGAACACCGGGGAGCTGTTTTTT
TRBD1 TRBJ1-4 NA TRBV2 CASSNPGQGATNEKLFF TGTGCCAGCAGTAACCCGGGACAGGGTGCAACTAATGAAAAACTGTTTTTT
NA TRBJ2-4 few TRBV5-1 CASSSRGTKNIQYF TGCGCCAGCAGCTCTAGGGGTACCAAAAACATTCAGTACTTC
NA TRBJ1-1 many TRBV6-4 CASSDFEGSKAFF TGTGCCAGCAGTGACTTCGAGGGGAGTAAAGCTTTCTTT
NA TRBJ2-1 NA TRBV19 CASSIGVYEQFF TGTGCCAGTAGTATAGGGGTTTATGAGCAGTTCTTC
NA TRBJ1-1 many TRBV4-1 CATTKEMNTEAFF TGCGCCACCACTAAGGAAATGAACACTGAAGCTTTCTTT
TRBD2 TRBJ2-2 NA TRBV10-3 CAIRGGVGELFF TGTGCCATCAGGGGGGGGGTCGGGGAGCTGTTTTTT
NA TRBJ2-3 NA TRBV7-9 CASSLPGGDTQYF TGTGCCAGCAGCTTACCAGGGGGGGATACGCAGTATTTT
TRBD1 TRBJ2-6 NA TRBV15 CATSPRPQDRVESGANVLTF TGTGCCACCAGCCCCCGTCCCCAGGACAGGGTAGAGTCTGGGGCCAACGTCCTGACTTTC
NA TRBJ2-1 many TRBV9 CASSGTANSNSYNEQFF TGTGCCAGCAGCGGGACAGCAAATTCAAACTCCTACAATGAGCAGTTCTTC
NA TRBJ2-7 few TRBV28 CASRSEGSGYEQYF TGTGCCAGCAGGTCCGAGGGGTCCGGCTACGAGCAGTACTTC
NA TRBJ2-1 many TRBV2 CASRKSGDRPTMKQFF TGTGCCAGCAGGAAAAGCGGGGACAGACCCACAATGAAGCAGTTCTTC
NA TRBJ2-7 many TRBV5-1 CASSPDYREQYF TGCGCCAGCAGCCCCGACTATCGCGAGCAGTACTTC
NA TRBJ2-5 NA TRBV12-3/TRBV12-4 CASSLAEAGQYF TGTGCCAGCAGTTTGGCCGAAGCCGGGCAGTACTTC
TRBD1 TRBJ1-2 NA TRBV12-3/TRBV12-4 CASSGTGSYTF TGTGCCAGCAGCGGGACAGGTAGCTACACCTTC
TRBD2 TRBJ2-1 many TRBV20-1 CSASGTSVKQFF TGCAGTGCATCCGGGACTAGCGTTAAGCAGTTCTTC
NA TRBJ2-7 NA TRBV9 CASSVEGHDSYEQYF TGTGCCAGCAGCGTGGAAGGACACGACTCCTACGAGCAGTACTTC
TRBD2 TRBJ2-5 many TRBV15 CATSVGSGGRETQYF TGTGCCACCAGCGTTGGTAGCGGGGGGCGGGAGACCCAGTACTTC
NA TRBJ1-1 NA TRBV7-7 CASSLTSNTEAFF TGTGCCAGCAGCTTGACAAGTAACACTGAAGCTTTCTTT
NA TRBJ1-5 NA TRBV10-3 CAISESEGFGNQPQHF TGTGCCATCAGTGAGTCTGAGGGTTTTGGCAATCAGCCCCAGCATTTT
NA TRBJ2-3 NA TRBV20-1 CSARVPQLDTQYF TGCAGTGCTAGGGTTCCTCAGTTGGATACGCAGTATTTT
TRBD2 TRBJ2-1 NA TRBV29-1 CSIQGASGNSYEQFF TGCAGCATACAAGGGGCTAGCGGAAACTCCTACGAGCAGTTCTTC
TRBD1 TRBJ2-7 NA TRBV10-3 CAISDPSGQGIYEQYF TGTGCCATCAGTGACCCCTCAGGACAGGGGATCTACGAGCAGTACTTC
TRBD1 TRBJ2-1 NA TRBV7-3 CASSLRQGAYNEQFF TGTGCCAGCAGTCTGAGACAGGGGGCCTACAATGAGCAGTTCTTC
NA TRBJ2-1 many TRBV20-1 CSARDPRERANLYNEQFF TGCAGTGCTAGAGACCCACGGGAACGGGCAAACCTGTACAATGAGCAGTTCTTC
NA TRBJ1-2 NA TRBV2 CASSEMGDTGYTF TGTGCCAGCAGTGAAATGGGAGACACGGGCTACACCTTC
NA TRBJ1-6 many TRBV6-5 CASWDGVWGPLHF TGTGCCAGCTGGGACGGTGTTTGGGGACCCCTCCACTTT
NA TRBJ1-1 NA TRBV3-1 CASSPRQGRTGAFF TGTGCCAGCAGCCCGCGACAAGGACGGACTGGAGCTTTCTTT
TRBD2 TRBJ2-7 many TRBV7-3 CASSLTSGGIYEQYF TGTGCCAGCAGCTTAACTAGCGGGGGGATCTACGAGCAGTACTTC
NA TRBJ2-3 many TRBV7-6 CASSPAGSPADTQYF TGTGCCAGCAGCCCCGCCGGGAGTCCTGCAGATACGCAGTATTTT
TRBD2 TRBJ2-1 few TRBV10-3 CAISVGGEQINEQFF TGTGCCATCAGTGTCGGGGGGGAGCAAATCAATGAGCAGTTCTTC
NA TRBJ1-6 NA TRBV10-1 CASSVQTNSPLHF TGCGCCAGCAGTGTCCAGACCAATTCACCCCTCCACTTT
NA TRBJ2-7 many TRBV7-3 CASSLKYEQYF TGTGCCAGCAGCTTAAAGTACGAGCAGTACTTC
TRBD2 TRBJ2-1 once TRBV11-2 CASSGTSASYNEQFF TGTGCCAGCAGCGGGACTAGCGCGTCCTACAATGAGCAGTTCTTC
NA TRBJ1-2 many TRBV5-5 CASSLGVTGYTF TGTGCCAGCAGCTTGGGGGTGACGGGCTACACCTTC
TRBD1 TRBJ2-7 many TRBV11-2 CASSPMGTGGHEQYF TGTGCCAGCAGCCCAATGGGGACAGGGGGCCACGAGCAGTACTTC
NA TRBJ2-7 NA TRBV7-8 CASSLPDREGEQYF TGTGCCAGCAGCTTACCGGACAGGGAGGGCGAGCAGTACTTC
NA TRBJ2-5 many TRBV15 CATQGRGHQETQYF TGTGCCACCCAAGGCAGGGGCCACCAAGAGACCCAGTACTTC
NA TRBJ1-5 NA TRBV27 CASRSDRSNQPQHF TGTGCCAGTCGGTCCGACAGAAGCAATCAGCCCCAGCATTTT
NA TRBJ1-2 NA TRBV7-9 CASSLVGGQDYGYTF TGTGCCAGCAGCTTAGTCGGGGGGCAGGACTATGGCTACACCTTC